This TCR beta chain was captured in a study of post-analysis software for immune sequencing data. Overall study: Recorded subtypes: relapsing-remitting, secondary progressive, progressive-relapsing; some patients unannotated.

Germline CDR1 is LNHNV and CDR2 is YYDKDF (reference sequence). Trimming pared 3 bases from V and 1 base from J, leaving 12 bases between. The CDR3 extends over 16 amino acids. For this clonotype: Its antigen remains unknown.

Regarding the study as a whole: Comparison with controls showed significantly lower normalized Chao1 diversity in multiple sclerosis patients. F measure grouped same-batch samples tightly together. Patients carried five TRBV segments more frequently than controls did, and TRBV5-6, TRBV5-1 and TRBV20-1 were among them.

Unique molecular identifiers tagged the TCR beta cDNA libraries. TCRdb reprocessed the PCR reads with MiXCR, giving one entry per CDR3 protein. The sample includes approximately 250,000 distinct CDR3 sequences, approximately 34% seen only once; the top ten take around 5%. The rearrangement joins TRBV15 to TRBJ2-2; D possibly corresponds to TRBD2 (6 bases). The source of this sequence is a girl aged 5-17 years with multiple sclerosis. Sequencing was performed on blood. DNA of the CDR3: TGTGCCACCAGCAGGGCTGACGGGAGGAACACCGGGGAGCTGTTTTTT. Amino acid sequence: CATSRADGRNTGELFF.